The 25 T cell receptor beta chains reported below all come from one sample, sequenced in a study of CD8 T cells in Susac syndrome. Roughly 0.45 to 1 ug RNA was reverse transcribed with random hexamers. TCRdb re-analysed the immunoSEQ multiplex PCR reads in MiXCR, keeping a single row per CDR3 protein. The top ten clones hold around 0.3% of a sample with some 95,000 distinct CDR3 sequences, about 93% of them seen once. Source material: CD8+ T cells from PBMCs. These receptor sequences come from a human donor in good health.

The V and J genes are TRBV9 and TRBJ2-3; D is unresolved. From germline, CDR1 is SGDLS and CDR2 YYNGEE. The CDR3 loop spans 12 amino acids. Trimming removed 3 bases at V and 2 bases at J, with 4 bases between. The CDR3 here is CASSGATDTQYF. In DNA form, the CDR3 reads TGTGCCAGCAGCGGAGCCACAGATACGCAGTATTTT.

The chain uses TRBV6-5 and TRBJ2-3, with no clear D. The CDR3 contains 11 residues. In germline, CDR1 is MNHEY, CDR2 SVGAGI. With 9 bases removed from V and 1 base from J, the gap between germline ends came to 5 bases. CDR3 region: CASVGTDTQYF. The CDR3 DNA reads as TGTGCCAGTGTTGGCACAGATACGCAGTATTTT.

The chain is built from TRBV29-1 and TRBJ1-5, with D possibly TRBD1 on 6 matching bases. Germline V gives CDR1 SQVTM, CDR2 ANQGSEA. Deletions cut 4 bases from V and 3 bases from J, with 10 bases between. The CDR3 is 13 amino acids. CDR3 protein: CSVAQGNNQPQHF. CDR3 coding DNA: TGCAGCGTTGCACAGGGAAACAATCAGCCCCAGCATTTT.

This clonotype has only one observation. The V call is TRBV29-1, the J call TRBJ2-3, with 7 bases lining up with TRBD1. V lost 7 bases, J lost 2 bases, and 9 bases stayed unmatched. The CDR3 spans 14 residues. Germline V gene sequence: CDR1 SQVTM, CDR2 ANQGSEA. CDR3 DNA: TGCAGCGCCCCGACAGGGACACTCACAGATACGCAGTATTTT. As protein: CSAPTGTLTDTQYF.

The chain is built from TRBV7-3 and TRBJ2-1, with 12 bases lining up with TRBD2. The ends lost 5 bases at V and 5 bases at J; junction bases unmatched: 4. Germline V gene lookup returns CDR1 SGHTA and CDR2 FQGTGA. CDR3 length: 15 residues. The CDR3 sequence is CASSPSGGAHNEQFF. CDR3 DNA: TGTGCCAGCAGCCCTAGCGGGGGGGCCCACAATGAGCAGTTCTTC.

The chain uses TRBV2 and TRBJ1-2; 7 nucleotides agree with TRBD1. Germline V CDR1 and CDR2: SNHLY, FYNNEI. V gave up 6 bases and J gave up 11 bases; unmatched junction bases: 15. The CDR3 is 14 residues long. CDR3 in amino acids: CASRNRDRQQGYTF. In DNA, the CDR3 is TGTGCCAGCAGAAACCGGGACAGACAACAGGGTTACACCTTC. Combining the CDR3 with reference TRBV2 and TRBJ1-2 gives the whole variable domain EPEVTQTPSHQVTQMGQEVILRCVPISNHLYFYWYRQILGQKVEFLVSFYNNEISEKSEIFDDQFSVERPDGSNFTLKIRSTKLEDSAMYFCASRNRDRQQGYTFGSGTRLTVV.

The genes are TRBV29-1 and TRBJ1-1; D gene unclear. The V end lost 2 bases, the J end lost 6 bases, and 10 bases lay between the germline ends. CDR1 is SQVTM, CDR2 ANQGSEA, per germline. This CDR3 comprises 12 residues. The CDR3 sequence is CSVEFGKPEAFF. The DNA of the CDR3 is TGCAGCGTTGAATTCGGGAAACCTGAAGCTTTCTTT.

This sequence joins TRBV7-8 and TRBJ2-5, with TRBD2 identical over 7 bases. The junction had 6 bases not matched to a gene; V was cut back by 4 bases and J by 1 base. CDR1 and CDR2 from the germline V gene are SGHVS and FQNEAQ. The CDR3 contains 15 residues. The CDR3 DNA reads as TGTGCCAGCAGCTGGAGACTAGCTCCCCAAGAGACCCAGTACTTC. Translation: CASSWRLAPQETQYF.

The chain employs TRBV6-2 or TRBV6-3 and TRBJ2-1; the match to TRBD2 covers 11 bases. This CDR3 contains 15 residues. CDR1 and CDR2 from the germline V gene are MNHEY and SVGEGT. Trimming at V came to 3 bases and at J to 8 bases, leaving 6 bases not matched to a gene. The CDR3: CASSYPGLAEDEQFF. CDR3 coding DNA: TGTGCCAGCAGTTATCCGGGACTAGCGGAGGATGAGCAGTTCTTC.

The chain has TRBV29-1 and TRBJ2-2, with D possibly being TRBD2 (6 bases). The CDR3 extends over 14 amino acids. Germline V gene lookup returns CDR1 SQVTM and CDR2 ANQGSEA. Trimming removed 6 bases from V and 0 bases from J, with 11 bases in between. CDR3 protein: CSVGGRSNTGELFF. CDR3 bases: TGCAGCGTCGGGGGACGGTCGAACACCGGGGAGCTGTTTTTT.

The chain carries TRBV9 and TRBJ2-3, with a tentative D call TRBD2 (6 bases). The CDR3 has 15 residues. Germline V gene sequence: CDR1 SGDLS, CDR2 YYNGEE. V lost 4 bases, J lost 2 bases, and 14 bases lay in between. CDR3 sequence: CASSSLAVHTDTQYF. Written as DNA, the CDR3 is TGTGCCAGCAGCTCCTTAGCGGTGCACACAGATACGCAGTATTTT. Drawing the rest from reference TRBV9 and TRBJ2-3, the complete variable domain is DSGVTQTPKHLITATGQRVTLRCSPRSGDLSVYWYQQSLDQGLQFLIQYYNGEERAKGNILERFSAQQFPDLHSELNLSSLELGDSALYFCASSSLAVHTDTQYFGPGTRLTVL.

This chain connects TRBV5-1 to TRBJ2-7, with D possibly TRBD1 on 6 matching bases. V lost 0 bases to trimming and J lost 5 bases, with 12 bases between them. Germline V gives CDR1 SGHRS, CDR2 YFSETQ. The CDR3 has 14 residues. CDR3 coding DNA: TGCGCCAGCAGCTTGGAGAGACAGGTGGACGAGCAGTACTTC. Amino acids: CASSLERQVDEQYF. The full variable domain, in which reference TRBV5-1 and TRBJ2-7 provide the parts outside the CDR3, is KAGVTQTPRYLIKTRGQQVTLSCSPISGHRSVSWYQQTPGQGLQFLFEYFSETQRNKGNFPGRFSGRQFSNSRSEMNVSTLELGDSALYLCASSLERQVDEQYFGPGTRLTVT.

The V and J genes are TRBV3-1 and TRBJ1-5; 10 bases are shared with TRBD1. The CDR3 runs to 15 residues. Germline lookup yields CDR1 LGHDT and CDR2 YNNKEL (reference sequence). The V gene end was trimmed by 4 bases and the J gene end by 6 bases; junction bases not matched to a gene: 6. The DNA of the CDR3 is TGTGCCAGCAGCCCGGACAGGGGGTTCGGTCAGCCCCAGCATTTT. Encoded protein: CASSPDRGFGQPQHF.

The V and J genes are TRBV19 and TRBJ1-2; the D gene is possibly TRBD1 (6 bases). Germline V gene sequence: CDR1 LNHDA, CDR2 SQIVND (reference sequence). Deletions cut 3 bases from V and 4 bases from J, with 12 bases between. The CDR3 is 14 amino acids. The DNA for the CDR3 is TGTGCCAGTAGTATCGGGGGCAACATCTATGGCTACACCTTC. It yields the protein CASSIGGNIYGYTF.

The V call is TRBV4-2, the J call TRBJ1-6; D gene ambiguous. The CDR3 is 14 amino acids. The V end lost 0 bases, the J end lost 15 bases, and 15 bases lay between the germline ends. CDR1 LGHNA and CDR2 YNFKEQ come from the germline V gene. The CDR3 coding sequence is TGTGCCAGCAGCCAAGATCGAGAGACCCCCCTCCTCCACTTT. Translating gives CASSQDRETPLLHF.

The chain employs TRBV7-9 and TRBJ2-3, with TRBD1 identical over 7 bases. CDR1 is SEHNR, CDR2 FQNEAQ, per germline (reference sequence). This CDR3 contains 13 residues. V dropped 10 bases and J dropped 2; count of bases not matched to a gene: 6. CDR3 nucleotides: TGTGCCATAGACAGGGAGTTCACAGATACGCAGTATTTT. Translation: CAIDREFTDTQYF. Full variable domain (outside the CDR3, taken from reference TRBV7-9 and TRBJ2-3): DTGVSQNPRHKITKRGQNVTFRCDPISEHNRLYWYRQTLGQGPEFLTYFQNEAQLEKSRLLSDRFSAERPKGSFSTLEIQRTEQGDSAMYLCAIDREFTDTQYFGPGTRLTVL.

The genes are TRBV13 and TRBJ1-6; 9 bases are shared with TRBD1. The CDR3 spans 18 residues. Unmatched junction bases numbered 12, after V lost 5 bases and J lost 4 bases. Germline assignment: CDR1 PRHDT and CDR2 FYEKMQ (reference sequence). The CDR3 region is CASSLGRTGERYNSPLHF. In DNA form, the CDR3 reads TGTGCCAGCAGCCTCGGTCGGACAGGGGAAAGGTATAATTCACCCCTCCACTTT.

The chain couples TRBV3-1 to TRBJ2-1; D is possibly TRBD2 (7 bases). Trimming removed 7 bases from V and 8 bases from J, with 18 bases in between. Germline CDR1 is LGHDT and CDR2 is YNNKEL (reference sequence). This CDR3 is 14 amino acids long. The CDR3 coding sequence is TGTGCCAGCACCCCAAATAGGGGGAGGGATGAGCAGTTCTTC. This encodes CASTPNRGRDEQFF.

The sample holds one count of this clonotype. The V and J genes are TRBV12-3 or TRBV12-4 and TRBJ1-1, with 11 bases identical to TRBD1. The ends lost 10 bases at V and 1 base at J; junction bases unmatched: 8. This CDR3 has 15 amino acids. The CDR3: CAIPGQGEGNTEAFF. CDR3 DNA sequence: TGTGCCATCCCGGGACAGGGGGAAGGGAACACTGAAGCTTTCTTT.

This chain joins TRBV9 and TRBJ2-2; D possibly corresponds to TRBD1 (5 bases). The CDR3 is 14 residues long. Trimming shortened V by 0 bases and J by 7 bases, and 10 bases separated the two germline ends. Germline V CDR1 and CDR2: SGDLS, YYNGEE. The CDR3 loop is CASSVARVNGELFF. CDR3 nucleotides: TGTGCCAGCAGCGTAGCCAGGGTTAACGGGGAGCTGTTTTTT.

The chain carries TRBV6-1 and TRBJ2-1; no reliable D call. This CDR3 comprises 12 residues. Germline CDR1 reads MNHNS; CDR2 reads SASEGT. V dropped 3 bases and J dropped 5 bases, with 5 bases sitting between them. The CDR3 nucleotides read TGTGCCAGCAGTGAGTTGAACAATGAGCAGTTCTTC. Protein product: CASSELNNEQFF.

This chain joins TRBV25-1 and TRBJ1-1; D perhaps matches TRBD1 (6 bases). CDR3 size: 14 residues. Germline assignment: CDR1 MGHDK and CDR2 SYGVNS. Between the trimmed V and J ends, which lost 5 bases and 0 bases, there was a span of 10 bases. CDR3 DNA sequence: TGTGCCAGCAGTCCCCAGGGGATGAACACTGAAGCTTTCTTT. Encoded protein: CASSPQGMNTEAFF.

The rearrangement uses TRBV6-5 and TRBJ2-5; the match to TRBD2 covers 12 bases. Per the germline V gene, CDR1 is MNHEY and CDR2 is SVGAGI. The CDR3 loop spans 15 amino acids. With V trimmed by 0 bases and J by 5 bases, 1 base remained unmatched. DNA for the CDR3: TGTGCCAGCAGTTACTCAACTAGCGGGGGGGAGACCCAGTACTTC. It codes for CASSYSTSGGETQYF.

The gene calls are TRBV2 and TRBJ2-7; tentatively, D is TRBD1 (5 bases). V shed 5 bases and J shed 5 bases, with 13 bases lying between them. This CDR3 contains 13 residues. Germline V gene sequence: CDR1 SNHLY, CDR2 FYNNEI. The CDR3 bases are TGTGCCAGCAGTAAAGAAAGGGGCCACGAGCAGTACTTC. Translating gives CASSKERGHEQYF.

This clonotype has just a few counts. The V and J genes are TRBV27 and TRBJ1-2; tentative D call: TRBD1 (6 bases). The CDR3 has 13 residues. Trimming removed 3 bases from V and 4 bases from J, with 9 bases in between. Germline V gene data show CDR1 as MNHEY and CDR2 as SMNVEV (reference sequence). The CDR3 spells CASSFGGGYGYTF. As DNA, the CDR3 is TGTGCCAGCAGTTTCGGGGGCGGCTATGGCTACACCTTC.